These T cell receptor beta chains were read from a single sample in a study of CD8 T cells in ankylosing spondylitis. TCRdb reprocessed the 5' RACE reads with MiXCR, giving one entry per CDR3 protein. Among about 400,000 distinct CDR3 sequences listed, 20% to 25% were seen once. Material for sequencing was blood, either unsorted or a sorted T cell fraction (not recorded which). These receptors all stem from a male donor with ankylosing spondylitis or in good health (not recorded which). Each CDR3 is given with its conserved first and last residue. A D gene is named only where the DNA matches it firmly. Clone size, where shown, is once, few, many, or a class for clones that have expanded.

>TRBJ2-7|TRBD1|TRBV4-1|.
CASSQGDSHGEQYF
TGCGCCAGCAGCCAAGGGGACAGTCATGGGGAGCAGTACTTC
>TRBJ2-3|TRBD2|TRBV20-1|.
CSARAERGGLGTDTQYF
TGCAGTGCTAGAGCGGAGCGGGGGGGCCTGGGCACAGATACGCAGTATTTT
>TRBJ2-1|.|TRBV9|.
CASSSIVGGPNYNEQFF
TGTGCCAGCAGCTCCATCGTGGGGGGCCCGAACTACAATGAGCAGTTCTTC
>TRBJ2-7|.|TRBV20-1|few
CSARRAYEQYF
TGCAGTGCTAGAAGGGCCTACGAGCAGTACTTC
>TRBJ1-1|TRBD1|TRBV7-9|.
CASRLLPGQARNAEAFF
TGTGCCAGCAGATTATTACCGGGACAGGCGAGGAACGCTGAAGCTTTCTTT
>TRBJ2-3|TRBD1|TRBV29-1|.
CSVEGEGAQVTDTQYF
TGCAGCGTTGAAGGCGAGGGGGCGCAGGTGACAGATACGCAGTATTTT
>TRBJ2-1|TRBD2|TRBV10-2|few
CASSESPLLAGLDEQFF
TGCGCCAGCAGTGAGTCGCCACTACTAGCGGGGTTGGATGAGCAGTTCTTC
>TRBJ2-7|TRBD1|TRBV30|few
CAWSGTGNEQYF
TGTGCCTGGAGTGGGACAGGGAACGAGCAGTACTTC
>TRBJ2-1|TRBD2|TRBV7-8|few
CASSIPLAGGTYNEQFF
TGTGCCAGCAGCATTCCCCTAGCGGGGGGGACTTACAATGAGCAGTTCTTC
>TRBJ2-2|.|TRBV6-1|.
CASSQPRVSTGELFF
TGTGCCAGCAGTCAACCCAGGGTTAGCACCGGGGAGCTGTTTTTT
>TRBJ2-2|.|TRBV12-3/TRBV12-4|few
CASSLGAVPGELFF
TGTGCCAGCAGTTTAGGGGCGGTCCCCGGGGAGCTGTTTTTT
>TRBJ2-3|.|TRBV27|.
CASSFNVIDTQYF
TGTGCCAGCAGTTTTAACGTCATAGATACGCAGTATTTT
>TRBJ2-4|.|TRBV7-8|few
CASSLGPDLAKNIQYF
TGTGCCAGCAGCTTAGGGCCAGATTTAGCCAAAAACATTCAGTACTTC
>TRBJ2-1|.|TRBV7-3|.
CASSVGRAPYNEQFF
TGTGCCAGCAGCGTGGGCAGGGCCCCCTACAATGAGCAGTTCTTC
>TRBJ2-2|.|TRBV10-1|many
CAIPRGAGELFF
TGCGCCATTCCAAGGGGGGCCGGGGAGCTGTTTTTT
>TRBJ1-2|.|TRBV24-1|few
CATSDRAIPYGYTF
TGTGCCACCAGTGATCGCGCCATACCCTATGGCTACACCTTC
>TRBJ2-3|.|TRBV6-5|.
CASSYSHGVTDTQYF
TGTGCCAGCAGTTACTCCCACGGGGTCACAGATACGCAGTATTTT
>TRBJ2-7|.|TRBV6-6|many
CASSYPDEQYF
TGTGCCAGCAGCTACCCCGACGAGCAGTACTTC
>TRBJ2-2|.|TRBV24-1|few
CATSDLTPSGELFF
TGTGCCACCAGTGATTTGACTCCATCCGGGGAGCTGTTTTTT
>TRBJ2-7|TRBD1|TRBV20-1|few
CSAEGQGAYEQYF
TGCAGTGCTGAGGGACAGGGAGCCTACGAGCAGTACTTC
>TRBJ2-5|TRBD1|TRBV29-1|many
CSVRTPGQGETQYF
TGCAGCGTCCGAACTCCGGGACAGGGTGAGACCCAGTACTTC
>TRBJ2-4|.|TRBV7-9|.
CASSLVGYIQYF
TGTGCCAGCAGCTTAGTCGGTTACATTCAGTACTTC
>TRBJ2-2|TRBD2|TRBV9|few
CASSAGGPTGELFF
TGTGCCAGCAGTGCGGGGGGTCCCACCGGGGAGCTGTTTTTT
>TRBJ2-1|TRBD1|TRBV3-1|few
CASSQGQGEGNEQFF
TGTGCCAGCAGCCAGGGACAGGGGGAGGGCAATGAGCAGTTCTTC
>TRBJ2-7|TRBD2|TRBV4-1|few
CASSLRSGGATYEQYF
TGCGCCAGCAGCCTTCGGAGCGGGGGGGCAACCTACGAGCAGTACTTC
>TRBJ2-3|TRBD2|TRBV7-6|.
CASSPYSPRGSTDTQYF
TGTGCCAGCAGCCCGTACAGCCCGCGGGGGTCCACAGATACGCAGTATTTT
>TRBJ2-5|.|TRBV29-1|.
CSVEGTQGETQYF
TGCAGCGTTGAGGGGACCCAGGGAGAGACCCAGTACTTC
>TRBJ2-5|TRBD2|TRBV4-2|few
CASSQAERGPQETQYF
TGTGCCAGCAGCCAAGCTGAGCGGGGGCCGCAAGAGACCCAGTACTTC
>TRBJ2-1|.|TRBV9|few
CASTQHPAGEQFF
TGTGCCAGCACCCAACATCCTGCCGGGGAGCAGTTCTTC
>TRBJ2-7|.|TRBV5-1|.
CASSLLPGLANEQYF
TGCGCCAGCAGCTTGCTGCCAGGGTTAGCCAACGAGCAGTACTTC
>TRBJ1-2|TRBD1|TRBV4-1|few
CASSGRTGPSPGYTF
TGCGCCAGCAGCGGAAGGACAGGTCCAAGTCCTGGCTACACCTTC
>TRBJ1-1|.|TRBV28|.
CASRYTGEAFF
TGTGCCAGCAGATATACAGGGGAAGCTTTCTTT
>TRBJ2-7|.|TRBV27|few
CASSLGGPQSEQYF
TGTGCCAGCAGTTTAGGGGGGCCGCAAAGCGAGCAGTACTTC
>TRBJ2-5|.|TRBV6-5|.
CASSNTGSQETQYF
TGTGCCAGCAGTAACACGGGGAGCCAAGAGACCCAGTACTTC
>TRBJ2-7|TRBD2|TRBV20-1|.
CSATDSGLAVNYEQYF
TGCAGTGCTACCGACTCGGGACTAGCCGTTAACTACGAGCAGTACTTC
>TRBJ2-3|.|TRBV14|.
CASSQVSLVRTDTQYF
TGTGCCAGCAGCCAAGTTAGTTTGGTGCGGACAGATACGCAGTATTTT
>TRBJ2-3|.|TRBV23-1|.
CASTTYQGDTQYF
TGCGCCAGCACAACGTATCAGGGAGATACGCAGTATTTT
>TRBJ1-2|.|TRBV6-5|few
CASSYSGGYLDGYTF
TGTGCCAGCAGTTACTCCGGGGGCTACCTGGATGGCTACACCTTC
>TRBJ1-2|.|TRBV27|few
CASSTERGAGGYTF
TGTGCCAGCAGTACCGAGAGGGGGGCGGGTGGCTACACCTTC
>TRBJ2-7|.|TRBV11-2|.
CASSLDLGPESYEQYF
TGTGCCAGCAGCTTAGATCTGGGCCCAGAGTCCTACGAGCAGTACTTC
>TRBJ2-7|TRBD1|TRBV9|few
CASSVSGTAPNTAYEQYF
TGTGCCAGCAGCGTCTCCGGGACAGCACCCAATACCGCCTACGAGCAGTACTTC
>TRBJ2-5|.|TRBV20-1|few
CSARMGSETQYF
TGCAGTGCTAGAATGGGGTCAGAGACCCAGTACTTC
>TRBJ2-2|.|TRBV3-1|.
CASSKEALDSPGTGELFF
TGTGCCAGCTCCAAAGAGGCTCTCGACAGTCCTGGAACCGGGGAGCTGTTTTTT
>TRBJ2-7|.|TRBV7-9|few
CASSLGPGRGREQYF
TGTGCCAGCAGCTTAGGGCCAGGCAGGGGCCGGGAGCAGTACTTC
>TRBJ2-7|.|TRBV29-1|.
CSVVIQGYEQYF
TGCAGCGTGGTCATACAGGGCTACGAGCAGTACTTC
>TRBJ2-1|TRBD2|TRBV20-1|.
CSAISPGLGSGEQFF
TGCAGTGCTATCAGCCCGGGACTAGGATCCGGTGAGCAGTTCTTC
>TRBJ2-1|TRBD2|TRBV4-1|.
CASSLTSGGAYEQFF
TGCGCCAGCAGCCTTACTAGCGGGGGGGCTTATGAGCAGTTCTTC
>TRBJ2-3|TRBD1|TRBV7-9|.
CASRSGTGEEADTQYF
TGTGCCAGCAGGTCCGGGACAGGGGAAGAGGCAGATACGCAGTATTTT
>TRBJ2-1|.|TRBV12-3/TRBV12-4|many
CASSFGQYNEQFF
TGTGCCAGCAGTTTCGGGCAGTACAATGAGCAGTTCTTC
>TRBJ2-3|TRBD1|TRBV12-3/TRBV12-4|many
CASSLGTGGGDTQYF
TGTGCCAGCAGTCTAGGGACAGGGGGAGGAGATACGCAGTATTTT
>TRBJ2-7|.|TRBV12-3/TRBV12-4|.
CASSLLELYEQYF
TGTGCCAGCAGTCTCTTAGAACTCTACGAGCAGTACTTC
>TRBJ1-1|.|TRBV28|few
CASSILYSNTEAFF
TGTGCCAGCAGCATCCTCTACTCGAACACTGAAGCTTTCTTT
>TRBJ2-1|.|TRBV12-5|.
CASGFSLDEQFF
TGTGCTAGTGGTTTCTCCTTAGATGAGCAGTTCTTC